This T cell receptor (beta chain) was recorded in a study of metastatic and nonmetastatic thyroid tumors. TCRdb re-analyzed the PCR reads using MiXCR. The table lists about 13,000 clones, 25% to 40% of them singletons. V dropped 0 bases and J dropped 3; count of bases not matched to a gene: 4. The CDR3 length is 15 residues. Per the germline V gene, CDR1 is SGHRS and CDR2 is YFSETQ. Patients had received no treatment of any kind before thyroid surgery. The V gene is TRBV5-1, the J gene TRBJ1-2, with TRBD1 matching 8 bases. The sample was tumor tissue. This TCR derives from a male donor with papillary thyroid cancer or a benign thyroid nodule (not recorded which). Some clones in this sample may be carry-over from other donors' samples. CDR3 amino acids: CASSLARGPDYGYTF. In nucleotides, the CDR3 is TGCGCCAGCAGCTTGGCCAGGGGGCCAGACTATGGCTACACCTTC.